This is a list of T cell receptor beta chains from one sample in a study of blood T cell repertoires in COVID-19. Here immunoSEQ multiplex PCR was the method, and the copy in TCRdb shows in-frame clones only, minus some. Of just over 150,000 clones listed, approximately 91% were seen once; the top ten hold more than 2%. The sample comprised peripheral blood. The receptors derive from a woman aged 70 to 79 with acute or convalescent COVID-19. Each CDR3 is given with its conserved first and last residue. The order of the fields is clone size, D gene, V gene, CDR3 length, J gene, CDR3 protein, CDR3 DNA. A D gene is named only where the DNA matches it firmly. The listing skips clone size in some rows; elsewhere it reads once, few, many or a size class.

>NA|NA|TRBV27|13|TRBJ1-1
CASTTPGVTQAFF
TGTGCCAGCACCACCCCAGGCGTCACCCAAGCTTTCTTT
>NA|TRBD1|TRBV3-1/TRBV3-2|15|TRBJ1-3
CASSQATGAGNTIYF
TGTGCCAGCAGCCAAGCAACAGGGGCTGGAAACACCATATATTTT
>NA|TRBD2|TRBV5-1|16|TRBJ2-7
CASSKPRLAGGYEQYF
TGCGCCAGCAGCAAGCCGCGACTAGCGGGGGGTTACGAGCAGTACTTC
>once|NA|TRBV19|15|TRBJ2-3
CASSIGDISTDTQYF
TGTGCCAGTAGTATAGGGGACATTAGCACAGATACGCAGTATTTT
>NA|NA|TRBV7-9|14|TRBJ1-4
CASINAGIGEKLFF
TGTGCCAGCATTAACGCAGGGATAGGCGAAAAACTGTTTTTT
>few|TRBD1|TRBV6-6|15|TRBJ1-1
CASSSTGSARLGAFF
TGTGCCAGCAGTTCGACAGGGAGTGCTAGGTTAGGAGCTTTCTTT
>once|NA|TRBV6-5|13|TRBJ2-2
CASSTPNTGELFF
TGTGCCAGCAGCACACCGAACACCGGGGAGCTGTTTTTT
>NA|TRBD1|TRBV2|15|TRBJ1-1
CASSAQGASSTEAFF
TGTGCCAGCAGTGCGCAGGGGGCGAGTAGCACTGAAGCTTTCTTT
>NA|NA|TRBV6-2/TRBV6-3|14|TRBJ2-7
CASSQDRRPYEQYF
TGTGCCAGCAGTCAGGACAGACGCCCATACGAGCAGTACTTC
>NA|NA|TRBV29-1|13|TRBJ2-5
CSVDGRDGETQYF
TGCAGCGTTGATGGCAGGGATGGAGAGACCCAGTACTTC
>few|NA|TRBV6-4|14|TRBJ1-6
CASSLQFSGSPLHF
TGTGCCAGCAGTCTACAATTTTCGGGTTCACCCCTCCACTTT
>NA|NA|TRBV5-1|14|TRBJ1-4
CASSPGGSNEKLFF
TGCGCCAGCAGCCCGGGGGGTAGTAATGAAAAACTGTTTTTT
>NA|NA|TRBV18|14|TRBJ1-6
CASSPGTLYSPLHF
TGTGCCAGCTCACCCGGGACACTCTATTCACCCCTCCACTTT
>NA|NA|TRBV6-5|15|TRBJ1-3
CASRRQRIPGNTIYF
TGTGCCAGCAGGAGACAGAGAATACCTGGAAACACCATATATTTT
>once|NA|TRBV6-5|15|TRBJ2-2
CASKSQGINTGELFF
TGTGCCAGCAAGTCCCAGGGGATCAACACCGGGGAGCTGTTTTTT
>NA|TRBD1|TRBV12-3/TRBV12-4|13|TRBJ1-2
CASSLSGGYGYTF
TGTGCCAGCAGTTTGTCAGGGGGCTATGGCTACACCTTC
>NA|NA|TRBV5-1|16|TRBJ1-1
CASSPTGGRMNTEAFF
TGCGCCAGCAGCCCCACGGGGGGGCGCATGAACACTGAAGCTTTCTTT
>NA|NA|TRBV7-2|13|TRBJ2-1
CASSGPNHNEQFF
TGTGCCAGCAGCGGCCCAAATCACAATGAGCAGTTCTTC
>NA|NA|TRBV28|14|TRBJ1-5
CASSSDRSKQPQHF
TGTGCCAGCAGTTCCGACAGATCTAAACAGCCCCAGCATTTT
>NA|TRBD1|TRBV18|15|TRBJ1-1
CASSQPTGLNTEAFF
TGTGCCAGCTCACAACCGACAGGGCTAAACACTGAAGCTTTCTTT
>NA|NA|TRBV2|14|TRBJ1-1
CASSENLARAEAFF
TGTGCCAGCAGTGAGAATCTGGCTAGAGCTGAAGCTTTCTTT
>NA|NA|TRBV29-1|12|TRBJ1-1
CSVSGGNTEAFF
TGCAGCGTCTCCGGCGGGAACACTGAAGCTTTCTTT
>NA|NA|TRBV18|13|TRBJ2-2
CASSPTFPGELFF
TGTGCCAGCTCACCAACATTCCCCGGGGAGCTGTTTTTT
>NA|TRBD1|TRBV6-2/TRBV6-3|15|TRBJ1-2
CASSPRDRAHYGYTF
TGTGCCAGCAGTCCACGGGACAGGGCGCACTATGGCTACACCTTC
>NA|NA|TRBV3-1/TRBV3-2|14|TRBJ1-3
CASSLESSGNTIYF
TGTGCCAGCAGCCTAGAGAGCTCTGGAAACACCATATATTTT
>NA|NA|TRBV5-1|14|TRBJ1-6
CASSFDGVGSPLHF
TGCGCCAGCAGCTTCGACGGGGTAGGTTCACCCCTCCACTTT
>few|NA|TRBV3-1/TRBV3-2|13|TRBJ1-2
CASSQVGLGGYTF
TGTGCCAGCAGCCAAGTGGGGCTGGGGGGCTACACCTTC
>NA|NA|TRBV18|13|TRBJ1-3
CASSPPGGNTIYF
TGTGCCAGCTCACCACCGGGAGGTAACACCATATATTTT
>NA|TRBD1|TRBV2|17|TRBJ1-3
CASRKPGTGASGNTIYF
TGTGCCAGCAGGAAACCCGGGACAGGGGCCTCTGGAAACACCATATATTTT
>NA|NA|TRBV6-6|13|TRBJ1-1
CASSLGGASEAFF
TGTGCCAGCAGTTTAGGGGGTGCCAGTGAAGCTTTCTTT
>NA|NA|TRBV7-8|12|TRBJ1-6
CASSPNNSPLHF
TGTGCCAGCAGCCCCAATAATTCACCCCTCCACTTT
>once|TRBD1|TRBV19|16|TRBJ1-2
CASSNRGISQRYGYTF
TGTGCCAGTAGCAACAGGGGGATATCCCAAAGATATGGCTACACCTTC
>NA|NA|TRBV18|13|TRBJ1-6
CASSPVGVSPLHF
TGTGCCAGCTCACCGGTAGGGGTGTCACCCCTCCACTTT
>once|NA|TRBV7-2|13|TRBJ1-5
CASSLEPGQPQHF
TGTGCCAGCAGCTTAGAGCCGGGGCAGCCCCAGCATTTT
>NA|NA|TRBV5-6|13|TRBJ1-3
CASSFFRGNTIYF
TGTGCCAGCAGTTTTTTCAGGGGAAACACCATATATTTT
>NA|NA|TRBV7-2|11|TRBJ1-1
CASNDQGEAFF
TGTGCCAGCAACGACCAGGGTGAAGCTTTCTTT
>NA|TRBD1|TRBV27|15|TRBJ1-1
CASSGDRVLNPEAFF
TGTGCCAGCAGTGGCGACAGGGTTTTGAATCCTGAAGCTTTCTTT
>once|TRBD1|TRBV2|16|TRBJ1-4
CASSEATGGFGEKLFF
TGTGCCAGCAGTGAAGCGACAGGGGGATTCGGAGAAAAACTGTTTTTT
>NA|NA|TRBV6-2/TRBV6-3|13|TRBJ1-2
CASSYSRRNGYTF
TGTGCCAGCAGTTACTCGAGGCGGAATGGCTACACCTTC